These 9 T cell receptor beta chains originate from one sample sequenced in a study of cytomegalovirus exposure and HLA in healthy donors. PCR amplification relied on 60 Vbeta primers (plus 13 Jbeta primers). TCRdb keeps only in-frame clones here, not all; method: immunoSEQ multiplex PCR. Of 150,000 or so clones listed, approximately 84% were seen once; the top ten hold approximately 1.3%. The sequenced material came from PBMCs. The source is a man between 25 and 39 years old in good health and CMV-seropositive.

This clone was counted once. A junction end diverges from the germline sequence, so it may reflect a read error. This chain joins TRBV14 and TRBJ2-7; TRBD2 agrees at 16 bases. CDR3 size: 18 residues. Germline CDR1 and CDR2: SGHDN and FVKESK. The CDR3 DNA is TGTGCCGGCAGCCATCGACAGGGACTAGCGGGAGGGTATGCCGAGCAGTACTTC. Translating gives CAGSHRQGLAGGYAEQYF.

The chain is built from TRBV11-3 and TRBJ2-3, with D maybe TRBD1 (5 bases). With 5 bases removed from V and 12 bases from J, the gap between germline ends came to 15 bases. This CDR3 has 12 residues. Germline loops: CDR1 SGHNT, CDR2 YENEEA. The CDR3: CASSVTDSAQYF. The CDR3 region has the DNA TGTGCCAGCAGCGTGACAGATAGTGCACAGTATTTT.

This clone was picked up one time. CDR3 bases: TGTGCCAGCAGTATCGGGACTAGCGGGCCTGGGGAGCAGTACTTC. Protein sequence: CASSIGTSGPGEQYF. The V call is TRBV28, the J call TRBJ2-7; 12 bases match TRBD2. Germline values: CDR1 MDHEN, CDR2 SYDVKM. With 5 bases clipped from V and 7 bases from J, the junction kept 9 bases outside the gene matches. CDR3 size: 15 residues.

The chain joins TRBV5-6 to TRBJ2-3; 10 bases match TRBD1. Germline V gene lookup returns CDR1 SGHDT and CDR2 YYEEEE. CDR3 length: 16 amino acids. Trimming took 0 bases from V and 5 from J; bases not matched to a gene: 6. This chain's CDR3 is CASSLADRGLRDTQYF. CDR3 nucleotides: TGTGCCAGCAGCTTGGCCGACAGGGGGCTCAGAGATACGCAGTATTTT.

The genes are TRBV9 and TRBJ2-1; D gene uncertain. Trimming cost V 0 bases and J 7 bases, with 14 bases left between them. CDR1 and CDR2 (germline): SGDLS, YYNGEE. This CDR3 spans 15 amino acids. CDR3 in DNA: TGTGCCAGCAGCGTAGCGCCAGCGACGCGAAATGAGCAGTTCTTC. It encodes CASSVAPATRNEQFF.

This clone was found a few times. The V and J genes are TRBV7-9 and TRBJ1-6, with D perhaps matching TRBD1 (6 bases). Per the germline V gene, CDR1 is SEHNR and CDR2 is FQNEAQ (reference sequence). Trimming removed 5 bases from V and 3 bases from J, with 11 bases in between. The CDR3 totals 15 residues. The CDR3 nucleotides read TGTGCCAGCAGCGGCCGGGACAACTATAATTCACCCCTCCACTTT. Protein product: CASSGRDNYNSPLHF.

Written as DNA, the CDR3 is TGTGCCAGCAGTTACGACAGTTACGAGCAGTACTTC. This gives the protein CASSYDSYEQYF. The gene calls are TRBV6-5 and TRBJ2-7; tentatively, D is TRBD1 (5 bases). CDR1 is MNHEY, CDR2 SVGAGI, per germline. The germline V and J ends were trimmed by 2 bases and 4 bases, with 6 bases remaining between them. This CDR3 contains 12 residues.

The genes are TRBV6-5 and TRBJ1-4, with 10 bases fitting TRBD1. The CDR3 is made up of 13 amino acids. Germline V gives CDR1 MNHEY, CDR2 SVGAGI. V gave up 6 bases and J gave up 10 bases; unmatched junction bases: 5. In nucleotides, the CDR3 is TGTGCCAGCAGAGGGACAGGGGAAGCAAAACTGTTTTTT. Translated: CASRGTGEAKLFF.

CDR3 amino acids: CASSLQGFDEKLFF. CDR3 nucleotides: TGTGCCAGCAGTCTACAGGGATTTGATGAAAAACTGTTTTTT. J is TRBJ1-4 and V is TRBV6-6; weak D call: TRBD1 (6 bases). CDR1 is MNHNY and CDR2 is SVGAGI in the germline V gene (reference sequence). Trimming shortened V by 5 bases and J by 6 bases, and 13 bases separated the two germline ends. The CDR3 totals 14 residues.